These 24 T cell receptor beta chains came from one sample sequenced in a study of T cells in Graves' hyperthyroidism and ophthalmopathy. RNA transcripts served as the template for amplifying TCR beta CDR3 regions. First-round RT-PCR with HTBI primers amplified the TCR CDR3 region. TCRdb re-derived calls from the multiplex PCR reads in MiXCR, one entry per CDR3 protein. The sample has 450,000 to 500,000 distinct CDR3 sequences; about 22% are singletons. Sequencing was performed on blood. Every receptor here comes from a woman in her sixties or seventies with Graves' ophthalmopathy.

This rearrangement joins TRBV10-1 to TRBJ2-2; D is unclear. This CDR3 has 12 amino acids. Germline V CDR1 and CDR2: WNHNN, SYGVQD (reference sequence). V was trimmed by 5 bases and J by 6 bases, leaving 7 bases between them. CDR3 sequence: CASSLDAGELFF. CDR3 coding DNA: TGCGCCAGCAGTCTAGATGCCGGGGAGCTGTTTTTT.

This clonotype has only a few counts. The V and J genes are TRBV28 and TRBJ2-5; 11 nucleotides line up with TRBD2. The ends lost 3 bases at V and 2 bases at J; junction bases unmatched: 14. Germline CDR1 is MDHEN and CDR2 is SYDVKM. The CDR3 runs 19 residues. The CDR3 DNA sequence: TGTGCCAGCAGTTTCCCTACGCTGAGACTAGCGGGGATGCAAGAGACCCAGTACTTC. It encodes CASSFPTLRLAGMQETQYF.

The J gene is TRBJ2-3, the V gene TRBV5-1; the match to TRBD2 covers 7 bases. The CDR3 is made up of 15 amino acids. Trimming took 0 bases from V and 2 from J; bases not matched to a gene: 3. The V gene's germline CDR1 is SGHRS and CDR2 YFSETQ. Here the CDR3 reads CASSLAAGFTDTQYF. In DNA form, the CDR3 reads TGCGCCAGCAGCTTGGCAGCGGGATTCACAGATACGCAGTATTTT.

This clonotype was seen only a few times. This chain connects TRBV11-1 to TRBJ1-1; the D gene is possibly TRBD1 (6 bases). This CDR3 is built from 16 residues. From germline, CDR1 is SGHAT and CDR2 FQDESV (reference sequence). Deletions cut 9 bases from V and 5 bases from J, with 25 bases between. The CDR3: CASSISGASEGTEAFF. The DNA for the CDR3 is TGTGCCAGTAGTATATCGGGGGCCTCTGAGGGGACTGAAGCTTTCTTT.

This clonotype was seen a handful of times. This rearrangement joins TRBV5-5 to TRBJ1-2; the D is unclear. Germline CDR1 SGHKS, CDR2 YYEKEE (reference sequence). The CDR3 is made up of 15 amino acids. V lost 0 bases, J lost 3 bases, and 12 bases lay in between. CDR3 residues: CASSLAVRYYYGYTF. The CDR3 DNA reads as TGTGCCAGCAGCTTGGCCGTCAGGTATTACTATGGCTACACCTTC.

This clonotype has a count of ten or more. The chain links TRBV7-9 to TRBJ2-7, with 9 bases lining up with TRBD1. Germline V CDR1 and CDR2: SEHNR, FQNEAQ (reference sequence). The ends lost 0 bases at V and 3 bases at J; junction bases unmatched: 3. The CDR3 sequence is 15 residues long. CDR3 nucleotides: TGTGCCAGCAGCTTAGCCGGGACAGGGAACTACGAGCAGTACTTC. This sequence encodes CASSLAGTGNYEQYF.

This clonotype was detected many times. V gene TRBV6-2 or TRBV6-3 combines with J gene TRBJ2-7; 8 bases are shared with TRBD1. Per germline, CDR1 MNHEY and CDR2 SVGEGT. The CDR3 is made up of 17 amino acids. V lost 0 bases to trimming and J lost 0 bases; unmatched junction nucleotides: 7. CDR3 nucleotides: TGTGCCAGCAGTTACTCTCCGACAGGGGCGATCTCCTACGAGCAGTACTTC. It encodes CASSYSPTGAISYEQYF.

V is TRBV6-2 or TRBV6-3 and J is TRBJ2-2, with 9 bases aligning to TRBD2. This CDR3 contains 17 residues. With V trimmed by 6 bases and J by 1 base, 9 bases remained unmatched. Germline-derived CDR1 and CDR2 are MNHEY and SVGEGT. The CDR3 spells CASSSLYSGRNTGELFF. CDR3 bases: TGTGCCAGCAGCTCCCTCTATAGCGGGAGGAACACCGGGGAGCTGTTTTTT.

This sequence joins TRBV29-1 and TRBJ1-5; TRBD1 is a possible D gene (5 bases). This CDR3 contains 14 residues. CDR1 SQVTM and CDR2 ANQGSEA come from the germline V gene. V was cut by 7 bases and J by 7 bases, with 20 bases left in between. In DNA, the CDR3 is TGCAGCGCCCAGACCGGGGCCCTCAGCCAGCCCCAGCATTTT. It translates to CSAQTGALSQPQHF.

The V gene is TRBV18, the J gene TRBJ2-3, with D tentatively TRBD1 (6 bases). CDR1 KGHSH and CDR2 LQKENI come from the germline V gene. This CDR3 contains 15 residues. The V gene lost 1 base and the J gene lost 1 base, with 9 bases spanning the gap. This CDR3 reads CASSPLRTGTDTQYF. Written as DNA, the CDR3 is TGTGCCAGCTCACCACTCAGGACAGGCACAGATACGCAGTATTTT.

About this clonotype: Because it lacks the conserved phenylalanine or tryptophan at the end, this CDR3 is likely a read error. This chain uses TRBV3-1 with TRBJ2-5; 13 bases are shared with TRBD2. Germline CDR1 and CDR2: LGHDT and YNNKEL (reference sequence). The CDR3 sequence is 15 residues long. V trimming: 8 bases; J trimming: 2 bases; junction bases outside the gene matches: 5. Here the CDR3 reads CASALTSGRQETQYL. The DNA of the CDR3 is TGTGCCAGCGCCCTGACTAGCGGGAGGCAAGAGACCCAGTACCTC.

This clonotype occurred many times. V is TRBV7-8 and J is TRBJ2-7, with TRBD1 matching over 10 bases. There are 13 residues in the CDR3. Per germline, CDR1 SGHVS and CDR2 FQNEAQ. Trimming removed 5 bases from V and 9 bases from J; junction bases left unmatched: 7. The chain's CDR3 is CASSLDRGQGQYF. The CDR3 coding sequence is TGTGCCAGCAGCCTCGACAGGGGGCAAGGGCAGTACTTC.

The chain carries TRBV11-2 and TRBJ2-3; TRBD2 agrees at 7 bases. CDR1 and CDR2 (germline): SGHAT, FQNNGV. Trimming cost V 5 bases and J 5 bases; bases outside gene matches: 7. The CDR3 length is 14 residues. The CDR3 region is CASSRGGPGDTQYF. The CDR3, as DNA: TGTGCCAGCAGCCGGGGAGGGCCAGGAGATACGCAGTATTTT.

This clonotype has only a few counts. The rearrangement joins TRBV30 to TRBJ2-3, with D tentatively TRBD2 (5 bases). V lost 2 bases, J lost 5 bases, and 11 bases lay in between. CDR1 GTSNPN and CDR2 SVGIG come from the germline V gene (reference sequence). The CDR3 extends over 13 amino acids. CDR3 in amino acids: CAWSLATRDTQYF. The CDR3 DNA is TGTGCCTGGAGTCTAGCTACAAGAGATACGCAGTATTTT.

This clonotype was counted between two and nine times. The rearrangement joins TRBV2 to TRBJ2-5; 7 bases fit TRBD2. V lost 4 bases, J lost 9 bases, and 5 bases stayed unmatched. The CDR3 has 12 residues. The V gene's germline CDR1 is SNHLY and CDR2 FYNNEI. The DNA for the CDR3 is TGTGCCAGCAGTGGGGGAGGGGAGGCCCAGTACTTC. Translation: CASSGGGEAQYF.

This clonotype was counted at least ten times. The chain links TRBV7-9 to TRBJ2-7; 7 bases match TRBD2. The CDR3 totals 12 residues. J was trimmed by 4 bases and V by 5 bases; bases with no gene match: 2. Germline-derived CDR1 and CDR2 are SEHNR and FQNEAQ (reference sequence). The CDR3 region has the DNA TGTGCCAGCAGCGGCGGGGGTTACGAGCAGTACTTC. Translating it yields CASSGGGYEQYF.

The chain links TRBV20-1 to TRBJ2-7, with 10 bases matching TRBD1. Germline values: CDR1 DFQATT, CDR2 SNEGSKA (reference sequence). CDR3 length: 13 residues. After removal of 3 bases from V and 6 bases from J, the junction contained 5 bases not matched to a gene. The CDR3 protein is CSASKTGGGEQYF. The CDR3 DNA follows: TGCAGTGCTAGCAAGACAGGGGGCGGCGAGCAGTACTTC.

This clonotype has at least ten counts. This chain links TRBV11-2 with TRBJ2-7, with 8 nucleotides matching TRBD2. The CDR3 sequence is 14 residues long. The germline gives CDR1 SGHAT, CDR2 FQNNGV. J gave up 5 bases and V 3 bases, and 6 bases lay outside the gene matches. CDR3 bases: TGTGCCAGCAGCTTCAGTCTAGCGGGCAACGAGCAGTACTTC. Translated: CASSFSLAGNEQYF.

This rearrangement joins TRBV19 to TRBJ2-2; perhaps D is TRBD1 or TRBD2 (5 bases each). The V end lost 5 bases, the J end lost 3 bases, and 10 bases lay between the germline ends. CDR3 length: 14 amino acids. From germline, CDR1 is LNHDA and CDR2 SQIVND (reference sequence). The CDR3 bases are TGTGCCAGTAGTTTTGGGACCTACACCGGGGAGCTGTTTTTT. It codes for CASSFGTYTGELFF.

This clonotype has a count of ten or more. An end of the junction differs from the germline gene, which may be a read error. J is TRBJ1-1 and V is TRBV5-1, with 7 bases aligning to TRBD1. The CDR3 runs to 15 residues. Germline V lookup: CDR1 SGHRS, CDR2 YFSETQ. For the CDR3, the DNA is TGTGCCAGCAGCTTAGAGGGACAGTTGAACACTGAAGCTTTCTTT. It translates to CASSLEGQLNTEAFF.

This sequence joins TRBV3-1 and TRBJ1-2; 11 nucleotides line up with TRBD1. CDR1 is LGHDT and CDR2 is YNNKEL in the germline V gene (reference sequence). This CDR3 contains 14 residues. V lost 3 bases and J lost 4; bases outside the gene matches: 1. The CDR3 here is CASSHGTGGYGYTF. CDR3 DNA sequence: TGTGCCAGCAGCCACGGGACAGGGGGCTATGGCTACACCTTC.

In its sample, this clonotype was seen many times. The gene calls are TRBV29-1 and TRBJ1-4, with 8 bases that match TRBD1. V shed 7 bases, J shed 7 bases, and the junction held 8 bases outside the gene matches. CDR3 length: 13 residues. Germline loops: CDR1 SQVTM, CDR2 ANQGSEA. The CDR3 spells CSARTGSGEKLFF. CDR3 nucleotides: TGCAGCGCGCGGACAGGGAGCGGTGAAAAACTGTTTTTT.

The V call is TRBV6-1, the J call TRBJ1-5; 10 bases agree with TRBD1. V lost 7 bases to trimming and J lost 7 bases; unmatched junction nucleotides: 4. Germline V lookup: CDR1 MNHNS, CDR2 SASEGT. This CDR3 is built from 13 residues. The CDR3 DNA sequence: TGTGCCAGCACTCGGGACAGGGGCCAGCCCCAGCATTTT. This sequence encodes CASTRDRGQPQHF.

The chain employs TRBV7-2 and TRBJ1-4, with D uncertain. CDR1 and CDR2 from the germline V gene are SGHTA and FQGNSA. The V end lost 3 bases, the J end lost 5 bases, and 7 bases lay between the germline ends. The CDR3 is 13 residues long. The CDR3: CASSLGRNEKLFF. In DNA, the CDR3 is TGTGCCAGCAGCTTGGGTCGGAATGAAAAACTGTTTTTT.